What follows are 11 T cell receptor beta chains derived from one specimen sequenced in a study of radiotherapy plus CTLA-4 blockade in lung cancer. Sequenced by immunoSEQ multiplex PCR; TCRdb stores in-frame clones only, minus some. Here the sample spans roughly 80,000 clones, roughly 80% being singletons. The specimen comprised peripheral blood, sampled from a patient treated with radiotherapy plus ipilimumab. The origin of the receptors is a human donor with non-small cell lung cancer whose response to radiotherapy plus ipilimumab could not be evaluated.

This clone was counted between two and nine times. The chain joins TRBV7-9 to TRBJ1-1; D gene ambiguous. CDR1 and CDR2 from the germline V gene are SEHNR and FQNEAQ (reference sequence). The CDR3 extends over 15 amino acids. V was trimmed by 5 bases and J by 1 base, leaving 14 bases between them. The CDR3 sequence: CASSQPPGTNTEAFF. The CDR3 DNA follows: TGTGCCAGCAGCCAACCCCCGGGAACGAACACTGAAGCTTTCTTT.

The chain joins TRBV7-2 to TRBJ1-1; D uncertain. Germline CDR1 SGHTA, CDR2 FQGNSA. Between the trimmed V and J ends, which lost 8 bases and 3 bases, there was a span of 10 bases. CDR3 length equals 12 residues. The CDR3 sequence is CASSGRHTEAFF. Written as DNA, the CDR3 is TGTGCCAGCTCTGGGAGGCACACTGAAGCTTTCTTT.

This clone has a handful of counts. The genes are TRBV11-3 and TRBJ1-5, with 7 bases that match TRBD1. Per the germline V gene, CDR1 is SGHNT and CDR2 is YENEEA. V gave up 5 bases and J gave up 10 bases; unmatched junction bases: 8. The CDR3 extends over 13 amino acids. The CDR3 sequence is CASSRGSGGPQHF. CDR3 in DNA: TGTGCCAGCAGCCGCGGGTCAGGGGGACCCCAGCATTTT.

The chain uses TRBV5-1 and TRBJ1-2; 7 bases fit TRBD1. This CDR3 has 16 residues. The J segment lost 3 bases and the V segment lost 4 bases, leaving 12 bases of the junction unmatched. Germline V gene lookup returns CDR1 SGHRS and CDR2 YFSETQ. In DNA form, the CDR3 reads TGCGCCAGCAGCCTGGGGGTGATAGGGGGCGACTATGGCTACACCTTC. Translation gives CASSLGVIGGDYGYTF.

The rearrangement links TRBV18 to TRBJ1-4; D call uncertain. Germline values: CDR1 KGHSH, CDR2 LQKENI. Trimming removed 4 bases from V and 8 bases from J, with 14 bases in between. The CDR3 sequence is 14 residues long. The CDR3 DNA reads TGTGCCAGCTCACTACTGGGCTTCAACGAAAAACTGTTTTTT. Its translation is CASSLLGFNEKLFF. The complete variable domain, with remaining parts taken from reference TRBV18 and TRBJ1-4, reads NAGVMQNPRHLVRRRGQEARLRCSPMKGHSHVYWYRQLPEEGLKFMVYLQKENIIDESGMPKERFSAEFPKEGPSILRIQQVVRGDSAAYFCASSLLGFNEKLFFGSGTQLSVL.

This rearrangement joins TRBV2 to TRBJ1-1, with D perhaps TRBD1 (6 bases). CDR3 size: 11 residues. Trimming removed 6 bases at V and 8 bases at J, with 10 bases between. Germline CDR1 and CDR2: SNHLY and FYNNEI. The chain's CDR3 is CASSAGTEAFF. The CDR3 DNA sequence: TGTGCCAGCAGCGCCGGGACAGAAGCTTTCTTT.

The chain combines TRBV9 with TRBJ2-5, with TRBD2 as a possible D gene (5 bases). Gene TRBJ2-7 matches the end of the DNA better, so the J call may be wrong. The CDR3 is made up of 16 amino acids. Germline lookup yields CDR1 SGDLS and CDR2 YYNGEE. The CDR3 coding sequence is TGTGCCAGCAGCGTAGGTTCCGGGGAAGCACCCTACGAGCAGTACTTC. This translates into CASSVGSGEAPYEQYF.

This clone was recorded once. This chain links TRBV7-2 with TRBJ2-3; 9 positions agree with TRBD2. The V gene's germline CDR1 is SGHTA and CDR2 FQGNSA. CDR3 length equals 15 residues. The J segment lost 6 bases and the V segment lost 3 bases, leaving 7 bases of the junction unmatched. DNA of the CDR3: TGTGCCAGCAGCTTCGCGGGGGGGCCGCTCGATACGCAGTATTTT. Amino acids: CASSFAGGPLDTQYF.

The chain has TRBV6-4 and TRBJ2-3; TRBD1 aligns across 10 bases. J was trimmed by 1 base and V by 4 bases; bases with no gene match: 2. CDR1 is MRHNA and CDR2 is SNTAGT in the germline V gene. This CDR3 has 15 residues. The CDR3: CASSAGTGGTDTQYF. The CDR3 DNA is TGTGCCAGCAGTGCAGGGACAGGGGGCACAGATACGCAGTATTTT.

This chain connects TRBV9 to TRBJ2-7, with 13 bases lining up with TRBD2. Germline CDR1 SGDLS, CDR2 YYNGEE. The CDR3 loop spans 18 amino acids. V dropped 0 bases and J dropped 4; count of bases not matched to a gene: 10. The CDR3 DNA is TGTGCCAGCAGCGTAGAGCCAGGACTAGCGGGGGCCATTTACGAGCAGTACTTC. It yields the protein CASSVEPGLAGAIYEQYF.

This chain joins TRBV9 and TRBJ2-3, with a weak D call TRBD1 (7 bases). Looked up from germline, CDR1 is SGDLS and CDR2 is YYNGEE. The ends were cut back, 4 bases at V and 6 bases at J, with 12 bases in the middle. The CDR3 runs 13 residues. The CDR3 DNA reads TGTGCCAGCAGCCAGGGGGGTCCGGATACGCAGTATTTT. Translated, it gives CASSQGGPDTQYF.